This TCR beta chain is from a study of shared clonotypes between healthy human individuals. The CDR3 extends over 15 amino acids. V shed 6 bases and J shed 5 bases, with 16 bases lying between them. The V gene's germline CDR1 is MNHNS and CDR2 SASEGT. In the original workflow: For the immunoSEQ data, sequences were junction-only without quality scores, so filtering differed. Profiled with immunoSEQ multiplex PCR; TCRdb holds only in-frame clones, not every one. The V and J calls and clone size are taken from that table; D and trimming were inferred from the DNA. This sample has just over 2,000,000 clones, with roughly 94% found just once. Those who donated were healthy HIV-negative adults, with no recent acute infections or vaccinations reported. Researchers partitioned CD4+ cells into CD45RA+ naive and CD45RA-negative memory subsets. This clone showed up just once.

The V call is TRBV6-1, the J call TRBJ2-2; perhaps D is TRBD1 or TRBD2 (5 bases each). Sequencing was carried out using naive CD4+ T cells sorted from blood. Subset denoted: CD45RA+ positively selected. This sequence was found in a young man in good health. The CDR3 coding sequence is TGTGCCAGCAGGGAGCAGGGCGGGTGGACCGGGGAGCTGTTTTTT. It translates to CASREQGGWTGELFF.